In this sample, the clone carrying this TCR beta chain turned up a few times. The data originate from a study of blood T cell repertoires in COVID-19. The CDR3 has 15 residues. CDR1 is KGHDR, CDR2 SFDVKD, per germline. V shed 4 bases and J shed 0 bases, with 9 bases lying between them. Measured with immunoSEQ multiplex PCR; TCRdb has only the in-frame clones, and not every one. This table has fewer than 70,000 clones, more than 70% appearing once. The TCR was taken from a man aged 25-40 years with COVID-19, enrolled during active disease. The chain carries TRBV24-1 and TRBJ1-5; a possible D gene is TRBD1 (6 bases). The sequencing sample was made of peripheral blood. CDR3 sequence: CATSDGQYSNQPQHF. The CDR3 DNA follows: TGTGCCACCAGTGACGGACAGTATAGCAATCAGCCCCAGCATTTT.